This T cell receptor beta chain was profiled in a study of blood T cell repertoires in COVID-19. TCRdb's table, derived via immunoSEQ multiplex PCR, lists solely in-frame clones and lacks some. The data contain about 69,000 clones, under 85% of them singletons. The TCR sequence derives from a man aged 60-69 years with acute or convalescent COVID-19. Input material: peripheral blood.

The CDR3 loop reads CASSEQDSYNSPLHF. The CDR3 DNA follows: TGTGCCAGCAGCGAACAGGACTCCTATAATTCACCCCTCCACTTT. This chain connects TRBV7-9 to TRBJ1-6, with a possible D match to TRBD1 (5 bases). The V end was cut by 5 bases, the J end by 0 bases, with 8 bases between. The CDR3 has 15 amino acids. The germline V gene has CDR1 SEHNR and CDR2 FQNEAQ (reference sequence).